This T cell receptor (beta chain) was documented in a study of blood T cell repertoires in COVID-19. The CDR3 extends over 15 amino acids. The germline V gene encodes CDR1 SGHAT and CDR2 FQNNGV. The V gene end was trimmed by 4 bases and the J gene end by 7 bases; junction bases not matched to a gene: 6. Authors' analysis steps: Nucleated cell counts were estimated from reference gene primer amplification. Method: immunoSEQ multiplex PCR; TCRdb's copy keeps in-frame clones and lacks some. From that table come the V and J calls and clone size; the DNA was used to work out D and trimming. Of roughly 320,000 clones listed, 85% to 95% are singletons. In this sample, this clone turned up a few times.

This chain links TRBV11-2 with TRBJ2-1; 11 positions agree with TRBD1. The sequence derives from a woman aged 30 to 39 who had been exposed to COVID-19. Sequencing input: PBMCs or T cells enriched from blood (not recorded which). In DNA, the CDR3 is TGTGCCAGCAGCTGGGGACAGGGGGGAGGAAATGAGCAGTTCTTC. As protein: CASSWGQGGGNEQFF.